A selection of T cell receptor beta chains follows, all from one sample in a study of blood T cell repertoires in COVID-19. Data came from immunoSEQ multiplex PCR; TCRdb stores just in-frame clones and leaves some out. The sample has just under 250,000 clones, approximately 90% seen once. Sequenced material: PBMCs or T cells enriched from blood (not recorded which). All receptors come from a woman aged 25-40 years who had recovered from COVID-19. Both conserved end residues are part of each CDR3. The order of the fields is J gene, clone size, D gene, V gene, CDR3 DNA, CDR3 protein. A D gene is named only where the DNA matches it firmly. The size field is filled for only some rows; it gives once, few, many or a size class.

>TRBJ1-1|NA|NA|TRBV7-2
TGTGCCAGCAGCTCCAGGGGCGCTGGGGAAGCTTTCTTT
CASSSRGAGEAFF
>TRBJ2-5|NA|TRBD1|TRBV19
TGTGCCAGTAGTATGACAGGGCGGGAGACCCAGTACTTC
CASSMTGRETQYF
>TRBJ2-1|NA|NA|TRBV11-2
TGTGCCAGCAGCTTAGAGGAGCGGGAGCAGTTCTTC
CASSLEEREQFF
>TRBJ2-7|NA|NA|TRBV28
TGTGCCAGCGCGCCGCCTGGAATAGCGCGGTACGAGCAGTACTTC
CASAPPGIARYEQYF
>TRBJ1-2|NA|TRBD1|TRBV5-1
TGCGCCAGCAGCGTAGGGACAGCCAGTAACTATGGCTACACCTTC
CASSVGTASNYGYTF
>TRBJ1-4|once|NA|TRBV28
TGTGCCAGCAGTATCCGACAGGCCAATGAAAAACTGTTTTTT
CASSIRQANEKLFF
>TRBJ2-1|NA|NA|TRBV15
TGTGCCACCAGCGTCCGGGGCAATGAGCAGTTCTTC
CATSVRGNEQFF
>TRBJ1-1|NA|NA|TRBV6-1
TGTGCCAGCAACCCGGGGATAATGAACACTGAAGCTTTCTTT
CASNPGIMNTEAFF
>TRBJ2-2|once|TRBD2|TRBV15
TGTGCCACCAGCAGAGGGACTAGCTACACCGGGGAGCTGTTTTTT
CATSRGTSYTGELFF
>TRBJ1-1|NA|TRBD1|TRBV7-3
TGTGCCAGCAGCTTAAGGGGAGGGGACAGGGGGAACACTGAAGCTTTCTTT
CASSLRGGDRGNTEAFF
>TRBJ2-3|NA|NA|TRBV4-2
TGTGCCAGCAGCCAAGAGTTAACAAGCGCTGGCACAGATACGCAGTATTTT
CASSQELTSAGTDTQYF
>TRBJ2-3|NA|TRBD2|TRBV28
TGTGCCACCAATCGACTAGCGGGGGCCACAGATACGCAGTATTTT
CATNRLAGATDTQYF
>TRBJ1-5|NA|NA|TRBV6-5
TGTGCCAGCTCACAGGGTCTTCATGGCAATCAGCCCCAGCATTTT
CASSQGLHGNQPQHF
>TRBJ1-2|NA|NA|TRBV5-1
TGCGCCAGCAGCTTGGCCGACAGGACGGGGGGCTACACCTTC
CASSLADRTGGYTF
>TRBJ2-3|NA|NA|TRBV7-8
TGTGCCAGCAGTATCCGGGGCGGGAAACCAGATACGCAGTATTTT
CASSIRGGKPDTQYF
>TRBJ1-6|NA|NA|TRBV6-2/TRBV6-3
TGTGCCAGCAGTTACTGGCTGGCGGGACGGGAGAATTCACCCCTCCACTTT
CASSYWLAGRENSPLHF
>TRBJ1-1|NA|NA|TRBV5-4
TGTGCCAGCAGCTATCTAGACCCCAACCGTGAAGCTTTCTTT
CASSYLDPNREAFF
>TRBJ1-2|NA|NA|TRBV11-1
TGTGCCAGCAGTCCCCCCGGTCGGTTCTATGGCTACACCTTC
CASSPPGRFYGYTF
>TRBJ1-5|NA|NA|TRBV4-3
TGCGCCAGCAGCCAAGTTTCGGGAAATCAGCCCCAGCATTTT
CASSQVSGNQPQHF
>TRBJ1-4|NA|NA|TRBV4-2
TGTGCCAGCAGCCAAGCCGGTAATGAAAAACTGTTTTTT
CASSQAGNEKLFF
>TRBJ1-2|NA|NA|TRBV5-6
TGTGCCAGCAGCTCGCGGGGGGGCTACACCTTC
CASSSRGGYTF
>TRBJ2-3|NA|TRBD2|TRBV19
TGTGCCAGTAGTATCGGGGAGGGCTGGGCAGATACGCAGTATTTT
CASSIGEGWADTQYF
>TRBJ1-5|NA|TRBD1|TRBV18
TGTGCCAGCTCACCAGGGACAGGCTGGAATCAGCCCCAGCATTTT
CASSPGTGWNQPQHF
>TRBJ2-5|once|TRBD2|TRBV7-2
TGTGCCAGCAGCCAGGGACGGACTAGCGGTGCCGCGGTACAAGAGACCCAGTACTTC
CASSQGRTSGAAVQETQYF
>TRBJ1-1|NA|NA|TRBV7-3
TGTGCCAGCAGCCCACGGGGGGGGGCTACCACTGAAGCTTTCTTT
CASSPRGGATTEAFF
>TRBJ1-5|once|NA|TRBV12-2
TGTGCAAGTCGCTTATTTGATTCGCAGGGAAGGTTGGGTCAGCCCCAGCATTTT
CASRLFDSQGRLGQPQHF
>TRBJ2-7|NA|NA|TRBV29-1
TGCAGCGTTGAAGAGAGGGGGGGGCGTCAGGCCTCCTACGAGCAGTACTTC
CSVEERGGRQASYEQYF
>TRBJ2-6|NA|NA|TRBV12-3/TRBV12-4
TGTGCCAGCACCTCCTCTGGGGCCAACGTCCTGACTTTC
CASTSSGANVLTF
>TRBJ2-5|NA|TRBD2|TRBV5-1
TGCGCCAGCAGCTTGGGGCTAGCGGGGGAATTTCAAGAGACCCAGTACTTC
CASSLGLAGEFQETQYF
>TRBJ2-1|many|TRBD1|TRBV9
TGTGCCAGCAGCGTAGGAGGGACAGGGTATAACAATGAGCAGTTCTTC
CASSVGGTGYNNEQFF
>TRBJ2-3|NA|TRBD2|TRBV7-6
TGTGCCAGCAGCTCCCGACTAGCGGGAGGGGCAGATACGCAGTATTTT
CASSSRLAGGADTQYF
>TRBJ1-2|NA|NA|TRBV28
TGTGCCAGCTTATCCACAGGTATCGACTATGGCTACACCTTC
CASLSTGIDYGYTF
>TRBJ2-1|NA|TRBD1|TRBV7-2
TGTGCCAGCAGCCGCTACCGGGACAGGGACTCCTACAATGAGCAGTTCTTC
CASSRYRDRDSYNEQFF
>TRBJ1-1|NA|NA|TRBV5-1
TGCGCCAGCAGTACCCAAGTGGGGGCCACTGAAGCTTTCTTT
CASSTQVGATEAFF
>TRBJ1-1|NA|NA|TRBV18
TGTGCCAGCTCACCCGCCAGTTATAACACTGAAGCTTTCTTT
CASSPASYNTEAFF
>TRBJ1-5|NA|NA|TRBV14
TGTGCCAGCAGCCAGGGCGGGAACAATCAGCCCCAGCATTTT
CASSQGGNNQPQHF
>TRBJ1-5|NA|NA|TRBV28
TGTGCCAGCAGTCAAGGCGGTAGCAATCAGCCCCAGCATTTT
CASSQGGSNQPQHF
>TRBJ2-1|NA|TRBD2|TRBV14
TGTGCCAGCAGCCAAATAGCGGGGGGGTCCAATGAGCAGTTCTTC
CASSQIAGGSNEQFF
>TRBJ1-2|NA|TRBD1|TRBV5-4
TGTGCCAGCAGCATGGGACAGGGGGCAGGAGCTAACTATGGCTACACCTTC
CASSMGQGAGANYGYTF
>TRBJ1-1|NA|NA|TRBV24-1
TGTGCCACCAGTGATTCCAGGGGAAGTCCTGAAGCTTTCTTT
CATSDSRGSPEAFF
>TRBJ2-7|NA|TRBD2|TRBV19
TGTGCCAGTAGTATAGCGGGAGGAATAACCTACGAGCAGTACTTC
CASSIAGGITYEQYF
>TRBJ2-7|NA|TRBD1|TRBV7-9
TGTGCCAGCAGCTGGGACAGGGGCTACGAGCAGTACTTC
CASSWDRGYEQYF
>TRBJ1-2|NA|NA|TRBV5-1
TGCGCCAGCAGCTTGGAAGGAGATGGCTACACCTTC
CASSLEGDGYTF
>TRBJ2-7|NA|NA|TRBV4-3
TGCGCCAGCAGCCAAGATCAAAACTACGAGCAGTACTTC
CASSQDQNYEQYF
>TRBJ1-1|NA|NA|TRBV5-4
TGTGCCAGCAGCCCCGGGGGGGGGAAAGCTTTCTTT
CASSPGGGKAFF
>TRBJ2-5|NA|TRBD1|TRBV19
TGTGCCAGTTCTACCGGGACAGTGCAATTACTAAGGACCCAGTACTTC
CASSTGTVQLLRTQYF
>TRBJ1-2|NA|NA|TRBV5-6
TGTGCCCCACAGGAAGTCGGCTATGGCTACACCTTC
CAPQEVGYGYTF
>TRBJ1-1|NA|NA|TRBV5-4
TGTGCCAGCAGCTACGACCCACCAGGGGACGCTTTCTTT
CASSYDPPGDAFF
>TRBJ2-7|NA|TRBD2|TRBV28
TGTGCCAGCAGGGGGACTAGCGCAACCTACGAGCAGTACTTC
CASRGTSATYEQYF
>TRBJ1-4|NA|TRBD1|TRBV3-1/TRBV3-2
TGTGCCAGCAGCCTTGACAGGGGGAAGGAAAAACTGTTTTTT
CASSLDRGKEKLFF
>TRBJ2-7|NA|TRBD1|TRBV4-2
TGTGCCAGCAGCCCCCAAACTCGGACAGGGCAGTCCTACGAGCAGTACTTC
CASSPQTRTGQSYEQYF
>TRBJ1-4|few|TRBD1|TRBV30
TGTGCCTGTCTACAGGGGGCTTATGAAAAACTGTTTTTT
CACLQGAYEKLFF
>TRBJ1-1|NA|TRBD1|TRBV7-8
TGTGCCAGCGGGACAGGGGTCAACACTGAAGCTTTCTTT
CASGTGVNTEAFF
>TRBJ2-2|NA|TRBD1|TRBV4-2
TGTGCCAGCAGCGAAGCGGGACAGGGAGGCGGGGAGCTGTTTTTT
CASSEAGQGGGELFF
>TRBJ1-5|NA|NA|TRBV27
TGTGCCAGCAGCGCCTCGGGGGTCCTGGCTGGGCAGCCCCAGCATTTT
CASSASGVLAGQPQHF
>TRBJ2-5|NA|TRBD2|TRBV4-2
TGTGCCAGCAGACAGCTAGCGGGAGTGGGAGAGACCCAGTACTTC
CASRQLAGVGETQYF
>TRBJ1-5|NA|NA|TRBV15
TGTGCCACCAGCAGAGATCAAGGGGGAGTTAGCAATCAGCCCCAGCATTTT
CATSRDQGGVSNQPQHF
>TRBJ2-1|NA|TRBD2|TRBV24-1
TGTGCCACCAGTGATCTCGGCACTAGCGGGAGGGCCTACAATGAGCAGTTCTTC
CATSDLGTSGRAYNEQFF
>TRBJ1-1|NA|NA|TRBV18
TGTGCCAGCTCACCGGGAGGGGGGGACACTGAAGCTTTCTTT
CASSPGGGDTEAFF
>TRBJ1-2|NA|NA|TRBV11-1
TGTGCCAGCAGCTTAGCGGCGGGCTATGGCTACACCTTC
CASSLAAGYGYTF